These 26 T cell receptor beta chains originate from one sample sequenced in a study of response to subunit inactivated influenza vaccine. TCRdb re-called the RT-PCR reads with MiXCR, one entry per CDR3 protein. The top ten clones hold 13% of a sample with under 550,000 distinct CDR3 sequences, roughly 7.9% of them seen once. The sample here was PBMCs from blood, taken 23 months after vaccination. The receptors were sampled from a man aged 50 to 69 who received an inactivated influenza vaccine.

This clonotype was detected a few times. V and J are TRBV28 and TRBJ2-1; the D is unclear. CDR1 is MDHEN, CDR2 SYDVKM, per germline. V dropped 5 bases and J dropped 8 bases, with 19 bases sitting between them. The CDR3 extends over 15 amino acids. The CDR3 coding sequence is TGTGCCAGCAGTCCCCTTGCGCTAGGGTTCGATGAGCAGTTCTTC. It translates to CASSPLALGFDEQFF.

This clonotype was counted at least ten times. V is TRBV20-1 and J is TRBJ1-5; D gene ambiguous. Trimming removed 3 bases from V and 1 base from J, with 10 bases in between. The germline gives CDR1 DFQATT, CDR2 SNEGSKA (reference sequence). The CDR3 spans 14 residues. CDR3 in DNA: TGCAGTGCTAGTTCGAGGAGAAGCAATCAGCCCCAGCATTTT. This translates into CSASSRRSNQPQHF.

This clonotype showed up many times. V gene TRBV5-1 combines with J gene TRBJ2-2; possible D gene TRBD1, 5 bases. Germline CDR1 reads SGHRS; CDR2 reads YFSETQ. Trimming stripped 4 bases from V and 7 bases from J, with 11 bases between. This CDR3 has 13 residues. In DNA, the CDR3 is TGCGCCAGCAGCAAGGGGCAGAACGGGGAGCTGTTTTTT. It yields the protein CASSKGQNGELFF.

This clonotype appeared a few times. The V gene is TRBV5-1, the J gene TRBJ2-1; 13 bases match TRBD2. V was clipped by 4 bases and J by 1 base; unmatched bases: 11. Germline V gene sequence: CDR1 SGHRS, CDR2 YFSETQ. CDR3 length: 19 amino acids. The CDR3 spells CASSRGTSGAHSSYNEQFF. In DNA form, the CDR3 reads TGCGCCAGCAGCCGCGGGACTAGCGGGGCCCACAGTTCCTACAATGAGCAGTTCTTC.

Concerning this clonotype: Germline is not matched at one junction end, which may reflect a read error. V gene TRBV20-1 combines with J gene TRBJ2-1; the match to TRBD1 covers 7 bases. This CDR3 is 16 amino acids long. The V gene's germline CDR1 is DFQATT and CDR2 SNEGSKA (reference sequence). As DNA, the CDR3 is TGCTGTGCTAGAGACGGGACAGCCCAAAGATACAATGAGCAGTTCTTC. This codes for CCARDGTAQRYNEQFF.

This clonotype was detected only a few times. J is TRBJ2-3 and V is TRBV11-1, with unresolved D. V was pared by 2 bases and J by 6 bases, with 9 bases between. Germline V CDR1 and CDR2: SGHAT, FQDESV (reference sequence). The CDR3 extends over 13 amino acids. The CDR3 loop reads CASSLQRSDTQYF. CDR3 DNA sequence: TGTGCCAGCAGCTTACAAAGGTCTGATACGCAGTATTTT.

This clonotype was seen many times. In nucleotides, the CDR3 is TGTGCCAGCAGCCGTGGGACTACCTACAATGAGCAGTTCTTC. It specifies CASSRGTTYNEQFF. V gene TRBV7-9 combines with J gene TRBJ2-1; 7 bases align to TRBD2. The ends lost 5 bases at V and 2 bases at J; junction bases unmatched: 3. This CDR3 contains 14 residues. Germline assignment: CDR1 SEHNR and CDR2 FQNEAQ (reference sequence).

This clonotype was counted many times. The V gene is TRBV6-5, the J gene TRBJ1-1; D possibly corresponds to TRBD1 (5 bases). There are 15 residues in the CDR3. Germline CDR1 and CDR2: MNHEY and SVGAGI. The V end was cut by 0 bases, the J end by 0 bases, with 8 bases between. CDR3 residues: CASSYSGTVNTEAFF. DNA for the CDR3: TGTGCCAGCAGTTACTCCGGGACGGTGAACACTGAAGCTTTCTTT.

This clonotype was counted ten times or more. V is TRBV12-3 or TRBV12-4 and J is TRBJ1-2, with D possibly matching TRBD1 (6 bases). There are 15 residues in the CDR3. V dropped 5 bases and J dropped 0 bases, with 13 bases sitting between them. CDR3: CASSPPAGANYGYTF. In DNA, the CDR3 is TGTGCCAGCAGTCCACCGGCAGGGGCTAACTATGGCTACACCTTC.

This chain links TRBV7-9 with TRBJ2-5, with D tentatively TRBD1 or TRBD2 (5 bases each). V lost 0 bases and J lost 4, with 12 bases in between. In germline, CDR1 is SEHNR, CDR2 FQNEAQ (reference sequence). The CDR3 spans 15 residues. The CDR3 DNA follows: TGTGCCAGCAGCTTAGCGCGTTCGGGGCCAGAGACCCAGTACTTC. Translation: CASSLARSGPETQYF.

A single count supports this clonotype. The chain uses TRBV4-2 and TRBJ2-1; D gene ambiguous. The V gene's germline CDR1 is LGHNA and CDR2 YNFKEQ. The ends were cut back, 0 bases at V and 5 bases at J, with 11 bases in the middle. CDR3 length: 15 residues. The DNA of the CDR3 is TGTGCCAGCAGCCAAGATTCGGCGAAAAACAATGAGCAGTTCTTC. Its protein product is CASSQDSAKNNEQFF.

This clonotype was seen ten or more times. The CDR3 loop is CASSLFLGALGNTEAFF. The CDR3 nucleotides are TGTGCCAGCAGCTTATTCCTTGGGGCTTTGGGAAACACTGAAGCTTTCTTT. The chain links TRBV11-2 to TRBJ1-1; TRBD1 is a possible D gene (5 bases). V was pared by 2 bases and J by 2 bases, with 18 bases between. CDR3 length: 17 amino acids. From germline, CDR1 is SGHAT and CDR2 FQNNGV.

This clonotype was observed a few times. Written as DNA, the CDR3 is TGTGCCACCCGGGACAGGGCTTTCGGGCGCGCTGAAGCTTTCTTT. Protein sequence: CATRDRAFGRAEAFF. This chain joins TRBV10-3 and TRBJ1-1; 9 nucleotides match TRBD1. The CDR3 spans 15 residues. Germline values: CDR1 ENHRY, CDR2 SYGVKD. V trimming: 10 bases; J trimming: 6 bases; junction bases outside the gene matches: 15.

The rearrangement links TRBV6-1 to TRBJ2-7, with TRBD1 identical over 9 bases. The V segment lost 6 bases and the J segment 4 bases; nucleotides outside the gene matches: 7. CDR3 length: 14 residues. Germline assignment: CDR1 MNHNS and CDR2 SASEGT. CDR3 residues: CASSTGTGLYEQYF. The CDR3 DNA reads as TGTGCCAGCAGCACCGGGACAGGGCTATACGAGCAGTACTTC.

The chain joins TRBV9 to TRBJ2-3; D may be TRBD1 (5 bases). The length of the CDR3 is 16 residues. CDR1 and CDR2 from the germline V gene are SGDLS and YYNGEE. V was clipped by 0 bases and J by 2 bases, with 13 bases between them. For the CDR3, the DNA is TGTGCCAGCAGCGTAGGGCAGGGCCAGGCCACAGATACGCAGTATTTT. It codes for CASSVGQGQATDTQYF. The whole variable domain, filled in from reference TRBV9 and TRBJ2-3, reads DSGVTQTPKHLITATGQRVTLRCSPRSGDLSVYWYQQSLDQGLQFLIQYYNGEERAKGNILERFSAQQFPDLHSELNLSSLELGDSALYFCASSVGQGQATDTQYFGPGTRLTVL.

This clonotype was picked up a small number of times. This chain connects TRBV4-3 to TRBJ2-1, with 10 bases that match TRBD2. The germline V gene has CDR1 LGHNA and CDR2 YSLEER. CDR3 length equals 17 residues. Trimming cost V 0 bases and J 2 bases; bases outside gene matches: 4. The CDR3 here is CASSQDPLAGAYNEQFF. The CDR3 DNA is TGCGCCAGCAGCCAAGATCCGCTAGCGGGGGCCTACAATGAGCAGTTCTTC.

V and J are TRBV4-2 and TRBJ1-4; the match to TRBD1 covers 8 bases. This CDR3 is 20 amino acids long. Trimming cost V 3 bases and J 7 bases; bases outside gene matches: 22. Germline V gene data show CDR1 as LGHNA and CDR2 as YNFKEQ. The CDR3 DNA reads TGTGCCAGCAGCCAGGACATCGGGGGGCGCAGGGGGCTCCCTAGTGAAAAACTGTTTTTT. The encoded protein is CASSQDIGGRRGLPSEKLFF.

The table lists this clonotype with a few counts. The chain carries TRBV7-2 and TRBJ2-3; weak D call: TRBD1 (5 bases). The CDR3 is made up of 13 amino acids. The V gene's germline CDR1 is SGHTA and CDR2 FQGNSA. Trimming left V 1 base short and J 7 bases short, with 9 bases between. The CDR3 sequence is CASSLGQTNTQYF. For the CDR3, the DNA is TGTGCCAGCAGCTTAGGACAGACGAATACGCAGTATTTT.

This clonotype was counted a few times. The CDR3, as DNA: TGTGCCAGCAGCTTAGGGGGAGGGGGTATCTATGAGCAGTTCTTC. Translated, it gives CASSLGGGGIYEQFF. The J gene is TRBJ2-1, the V gene TRBV7-2; the D gene is possibly TRBD2 (7 bases). The CDR3 length is 15 residues. CDR1 is SGHTA and CDR2 is FQGNSA in the germline V gene. Between the trimmed V and J ends, which lost 1 base and 8 bases, there was a span of 15 bases.

Details on this clonotype: A much larger clone sits a single nucleotide away, making a read error possible. The V and J genes are TRBV20-1 and TRBJ1-5, with 9 bases that match TRBD1. The germline V gene has CDR1 DFQATT and CDR2 SNEGSKA (reference sequence). V gave up 0 bases and J gave up 6 bases; unmatched junction bases: 6. The CDR3 totals 15 residues. The CDR3 loop is CSARDLTGGCQPQHF. In nucleotides, the CDR3 is TGCAGTGCTAGAGATCTAACAGGGGGCTGTCAGCCCCAGCATTTT.

This clonotype occurred a few times. V usage is TRBV30 and J usage is TRBJ2-2, with 7 bases fitting TRBD1. Germline V gene data show CDR1 as GTSNPN and CDR2 as SVGIG (reference sequence). CDR3 length: 14 amino acids. Trimming at V came to 4 bases and at J to 1 base, leaving 3 bases not matched to a gene. The CDR3 region has the DNA TGTGCCTGGATGGGACAGATGAACACCGGGGAGCTGTTTTTT. Translating gives CAWMGQMNTGELFF.

The V and J genes are TRBV6-2 or TRBV6-3 and TRBJ2-7, with TRBD1 matching 9 bases. This CDR3 spans 13 amino acids. From germline, CDR1 is MNHEY and CDR2 SVGEGT. Germline trimming cut 6 bases from V and 6 bases from J; bases unmatched to any gene: 6. The CDR3 coding sequence is TGTGCCAGCAGCAACAGGGGGCTCGGCGAGCAGTACTTC. Protein product: CASSNRGLGEQYF.

This clonotype was seen repeatedly, ten times or more. The V and J genes are TRBV20-1 and TRBJ1-2, with a tentative D call TRBD1 (6 bases). Trimming left V 6 bases short and J 5 bases short, with 13 bases between. Germline CDR1 is DFQATT and CDR2 is SNEGSKA (reference sequence). The CDR3 has 12 amino acids. The CDR3 DNA sequence: TGCAGTGCCCAGAGGGGGAGTTATGGCTACACCTTC. Amino acids: CSAQRGSYGYTF.

There are many counts of this clonotype. The chain uses TRBV29-1 and TRBJ2-3; D uncertain. CDR1 is SQVTM and CDR2 is ANQGSEA in the germline V gene. The CDR3 covers 16 residues. V was pared by 1 base and J by 2 bases, with 16 bases between. The DNA of the CDR3 is TGCAGCGTTGAAGCACCGGGTTCCCCCGACACAGATACGCAGTATTTT. Its translation is CSVEAPGSPDTDTQYF.

This chain links TRBV5-1 with TRBJ1-1, with a tentative D call TRBD1 (5 bases). Per germline, CDR1 SGHRS and CDR2 YFSETQ. The V and J ends lost 3 bases and 1 base respectively, with 13 bases between them. The CDR3 consists of 15 residues. The CDR3 is CASSWGRWENTEAFF. CDR3 coding DNA: TGCGCCAGCAGCTGGGGCAGGTGGGAGAACACTGAAGCTTTCTTT.

This clonotype was detected many times. This chain connects TRBV29-1 to TRBJ2-5; D is ambiguous. In germline, CDR1 is SQVTM, CDR2 ANQGSEA. V lost 7 bases to trimming and J lost 0 bases, with 9 bases between them. The CDR3 totals 12 residues. The DNA of the CDR3 is TGCAGCGGCGGACGGTACCAAGAGACCCAGTACTTC. Its translation is CSGGRYQETQYF.